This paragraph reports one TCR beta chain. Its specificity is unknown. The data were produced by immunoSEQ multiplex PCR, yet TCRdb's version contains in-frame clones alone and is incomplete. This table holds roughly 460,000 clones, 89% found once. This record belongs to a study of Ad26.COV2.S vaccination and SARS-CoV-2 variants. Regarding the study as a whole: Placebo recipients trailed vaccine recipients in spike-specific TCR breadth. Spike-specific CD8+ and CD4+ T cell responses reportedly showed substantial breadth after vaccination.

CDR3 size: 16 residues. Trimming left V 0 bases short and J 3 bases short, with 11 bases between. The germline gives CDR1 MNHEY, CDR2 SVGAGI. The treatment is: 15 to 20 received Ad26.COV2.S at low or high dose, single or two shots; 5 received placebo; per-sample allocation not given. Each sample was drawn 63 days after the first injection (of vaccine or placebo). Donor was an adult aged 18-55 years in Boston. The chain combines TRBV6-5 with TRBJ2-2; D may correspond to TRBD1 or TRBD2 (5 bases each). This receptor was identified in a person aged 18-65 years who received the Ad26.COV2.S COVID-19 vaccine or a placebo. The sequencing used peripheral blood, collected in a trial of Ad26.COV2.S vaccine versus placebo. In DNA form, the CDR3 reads TGTGCCAGCAGTTACTCGGGGCGGGCCTACACCGGGGAGCTGTTTTTT. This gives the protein CASSYSGRAYTGELFF.